This is a list of T cell receptor beta chains from one sample in a study of blood T cell repertoires in COVID-19. TCRdb's copy holds only in-frame clones and misses some; the assay was immunoSEQ multiplex PCR. The sample includes roughly 140,000 clones, 85% to 90% seen only once; the top ten take 0.95% to 1.5%. The sequencing sample was made of PBMCs or T cells enriched from blood (not recorded which). The receptors come from a woman between 25 and 40 years old with acute COVID-19. Both conserved end residues are part of each CDR3. D genes are given only for firm matches. Where a row states a size, it is once, few, many or the class of an expanded clone; other rows omit it.

V gene: TRBV7-2
J gene: TRBJ1-6
D gene: NA
clone size: NA
CDR3 protein: CASSIHRVDNSPLHF
CDR3 DNA: TGTGCCAGCAGCATACACAGGGTCGATAATTCACCCCTCCACTTT

V gene: TRBV4-2
J gene: TRBJ1-2
D gene: NA
clone size: few
CDR3 protein: CASSQDGMSAANYGYTF
CDR3 DNA: TGTGCCAGCAGCCAAGATGGTATGTCCGCAGCGAACTATGGCTACACCTTC

V gene: TRBV6-5
J gene: TRBJ2-5
D gene: NA
clone size: NA
CDR3 protein: CASRSLILEETQYF
CDR3 DNA: TGTGCCAGCAGGTCCCTCATTCTAGAAGAGACCCAGTACTTC

V gene: TRBV20-1
J gene: TRBJ1-1
D gene: NA
clone size: NA
CDR3 protein: CSFTAPGEAFF
CDR3 DNA: TGCAGTTTTACTGCCCCGGGTGAAGCTTTCTTT

V gene: TRBV6-5
J gene: TRBJ1-2
D gene: NA
clone size: NA
CDR3 protein: CASTPRTFNYGYTF
CDR3 DNA: TGTGCCAGCACCCCGAGGACTTTCAACTATGGCTACACCTTC

V gene: TRBV19
J gene: TRBJ1-1
D gene: NA
clone size: NA
CDR3 protein: CASSSGQNTEAFF
CDR3 DNA: TGTGCCAGTAGTTCTGGACAGAACACTGAAGCTTTCTTT

V gene: TRBV7-9
J gene: TRBJ1-2
D gene: NA
clone size: NA
CDR3 protein: CASSRTKADYGYTF
CDR3 DNA: TGTGCCAGCAGCCGGACTAAGGCGGACTATGGCTACACCTTC

V gene: TRBV25-1
J gene: TRBJ2-3
D gene: NA
clone size: NA
CDR3 protein: CASSRRLGTPSTDTQYF
CDR3 DNA: TGTGCCAGCAGTCGACGCCTCGGGACTCCTAGCACAGATACGCAGTATTTT

V gene: TRBV5-1
J gene: TRBJ1-2
D gene: NA
clone size: once
CDR3 protein: CASSLFGRDNYGYTF
CDR3 DNA: TGCGCCAGCAGCTTGTTCGGCCGGGATAACTATGGCTACACCTTC

V gene: TRBV5-5
J gene: TRBJ1-6
D gene: NA
clone size: NA
CDR3 protein: CASSPAVEPLHF
CDR3 DNA: TGTGCCAGCAGCCCAGCTGTGGAGCCCCTCCACTTT

V gene: TRBV19
J gene: TRBJ2-4
D gene: NA
clone size: NA
CDR3 protein: CASSAGTTKNIQYF
CDR3 DNA: TGTGCCAGTAGTGCAGGGACAACCAAAAACATTCAGTACTTC

V gene: TRBV5-4
J gene: TRBJ1-2
D gene: NA
clone size: NA
CDR3 protein: CASSLMRSEDYGYTF
CDR3 DNA: TGTGCCAGCAGCTTAATGCGGAGTGAGGACTATGGCTACACCTTC

V gene: TRBV19
J gene: TRBJ1-1
D gene: TRBD1
clone size: NA
CDR3 protein: CASSGRQGANEAFF
CDR3 DNA: TGTGCCAGTAGTGGAAGACAGGGGGCGAATGAAGCTTTCTTT

V gene: TRBV6-5
J gene: TRBJ2-7
D gene: NA
clone size: NA
CDR3 protein: CASKGTTYYEQYF
CDR3 DNA: TGTGCCAGCAAAGGGACAACATACTACGAGCAGTACTTC

V gene: TRBV6-2/TRBV6-3
J gene: TRBJ2-7
D gene: NA
clone size: few
CDR3 protein: CASSYEEGTYEQYF
CDR3 DNA: TGTGCCAGCAGTTACGAAGAGGGAACCTACGAGCAGTACTTC

V gene: TRBV6-6
J gene: TRBJ1-5
D gene: TRBD1
clone size: NA
CDR3 protein: CASSYKDRDQPQHF
CDR3 DNA: TGTGCCAGCAGTTATAAGGACAGGGATCAGCCCCAGCATTTT

V gene: TRBV7-7
J gene: TRBJ2-3
D gene: NA
clone size: NA
CDR3 protein: CASSLQGTDTQYF
CDR3 DNA: TGTGCTAGCAGCTTACAGGGCACAGATACGCAGTATTTT

V gene: TRBV28
J gene: TRBJ2-5
D gene: NA
clone size: NA
CDR3 protein: CASSTTTAQETQYF
CDR3 DNA: TGTGCCAGCAGTACCACGACAGCCCAAGAGACCCAGTACTTC

V gene: TRBV7-2
J gene: TRBJ2-7
D gene: TRBD1
clone size: NA
CDR3 protein: CASSKDRGRYEQYF
CDR3 DNA: TGTGCCAGCAGCAAAGACAGGGGGCGCTACGAGCAGTACTTC

V gene: TRBV5-1
J gene: TRBJ2-5
D gene: TRBD2
clone size: NA
CDR3 protein: CASSPGLAGGSSRPQYF
CDR3 DNA: TGCGCCAGCAGCCCGGGACTAGCGGGAGGGTCCTCTCGCCCCCAGTACTTC

V gene: TRBV27
J gene: TRBJ2-5
D gene: NA
clone size: NA
CDR3 protein: CLRSISRQGSWGETQYF
CDR3 DNA: TGCCTCCGCAGTATCAGTAGGCAGGGCTCTTGGGGAGAGACCCAGTACTTC

V gene: TRBV30
J gene: TRBJ1-5
D gene: NA
clone size: NA
CDR3 protein: CASRKGESNQPQHF
CDR3 DNA: TGTGCCTCAAGGAAGGGGGAGAGCAATCAGCCCCAGCATTTT

V gene: TRBV7-2
J gene: TRBJ2-5
D gene: TRBD2
clone size: NA
CDR3 protein: CASGGGRQTQYF
CDR3 DNA: TGTGCCAGTGGGGGCGGGAGGCAGACCCAGTACTTC

V gene: TRBV30
J gene: TRBJ2-1
D gene: NA
clone size: NA
CDR3 protein: CAWNIAEIYNEQFF
CDR3 DNA: TGTGCCTGGAATATAGCGGAAATCTACAATGAGCAGTTCTTC

V gene: TRBV7-9
J gene: TRBJ1-2
D gene: TRBD1
clone size: NA
CDR3 protein: CASSLALGQVDGYTF
CDR3 DNA: TGTGCCAGCAGCTTAGCCCTAGGACAGGTCGATGGCTACACCTTC

V gene: TRBV9
J gene: TRBJ1-2
D gene: NA
clone size: NA
CDR3 protein: CASSVGGDVVGYTF
CDR3 DNA: TGTGCCAGCAGCGTAGGCGGGGACGTAGTTGGCTACACCTTC

V gene: TRBV6-2/TRBV6-3
J gene: TRBJ2-5
D gene: TRBD2
clone size: NA
CDR3 protein: CASSWEGQTQYF
CDR3 DNA: TGTGCCAGCAGTTGGGAGGGGCAGACCCAGTACTTC